This passage covers 19 T cell receptor beta chains from one sample sequenced in a study of CD4 T cells in relation to SARS-CoV-2 and coronaviruses. Their cognate antigens are unknown. Generated by immunoSEQ multiplex PCR, the TCRdb table keeps only in-frame clones and is missing some. The data contain around 15,000 clones, around 80% of them singletons. Before the COVID-19 pandemic, during about 2011-2019, CD4+ T cells were taken from unexposed donors. The cells were cultured for less than twelve days before CD4+ T cells were isolated. The sample was CD4+ T cells from PBMCs, cultured in vitro. Receptor source: a human donor in good health.

The chain links TRBV19 to TRBJ1-5; D is perhaps TRBD1 (5 bases). CDR1 and CDR2 from the germline V gene are LNHDA and SQIVND (reference sequence). Between the trimmed V and J ends, which lost 5 bases and 6 bases, there was a span of 17 bases. The CDR3 loop spans 15 amino acids. The CDR3 region is CASSALDGGGQPQHF. The CDR3 DNA reads as TGTGCCAGTAGTGCTCTGGATGGGGGGGGTCAGCCCCAGCATTTT.

This clone was found once. The gene calls are TRBV6-5 and TRBJ1-1, with 10 bases that match TRBD1. The germline V gene encodes CDR1 MNHEY and CDR2 SVGAGI. V shed 2 bases and J 2 bases; nucleotides not matched to a gene: 2. The CDR3 has 15 residues. CDR3 sequence (DNA): TGTGCCAGCAGTTACGCGACAGGGGGCAACACTGAAGCTTTCTTT. Its translation is CASSYATGGNTEAFF.

This clone was seen once. The J gene is TRBJ1-3, the V gene TRBV7-9; maybe TRBD1 (6 bases). V shed 7 bases and J shed 3 bases, with 22 bases lying between them. CDR3 length: 17 amino acids. Per germline, CDR1 SEHNR and CDR2 FQNEAQ (reference sequence). The CDR3 nucleotides are TGTGCCAGCACTCCGGTGGGGGGGCGCCTTTATGGAAACACCATATATTTT. Translation gives CASTPVGGRLYGNTIYF.

This chain connects TRBV20-1 to TRBJ2-3; 8 bases fit TRBD2. Trimming removed 3 bases from V and 6 bases from J; junction bases left unmatched: 11. Germline V gene lookup returns CDR1 DFQATT and CDR2 SNEGSKA (reference sequence). The length of the CDR3 is 15 residues. The CDR3 coding sequence is TGCAGTGCTAGTTATCTAGCGGGCTTGCGGGATACGCAGTATTTT. It specifies CSASYLAGLRDTQYF.

The chain couples TRBV14 to TRBJ1-1; D call uncertain. This CDR3 contains 13 residues. V was pared by 1 base and J by 1 base, with 4 bases between. Germline V gene lookup returns CDR1 SGHDN and CDR2 FVKESK. The CDR3 region is CASSQVGNTEAFF. CDR3 in DNA: TGTGCCAGCAGCCAAGTGGGGAACACTGAAGCTTTCTTT.

The chain couples TRBV27 to TRBJ1-2; D is possibly TRBD1 (5 bases). This CDR3 has 15 residues. The germline V gene has CDR1 MNHEY and CDR2 SMNVEV (reference sequence). The V end was cut by 4 bases, the J end by 0 bases, with 12 bases between. CDR3: CASSSRQTPNYGYTF. The CDR3 coding sequence is TGTGCCAGCAGTTCAAGACAGACCCCTAACTATGGCTACACCTTC.

This clone is a singleton in its sample. The chain employs TRBV30 and TRBJ2-4; 7 bases match TRBD2. The CDR3 length is 16 residues. Trimming removed 0 bases from V and 0 bases from J; junction bases left unmatched: 5. The V gene's germline CDR1 is GTSNPN and CDR2 SVGIG (reference sequence). CDR3 loop: CAWSVHSGLAKNIQYF. Here the CDR3 DNA reads TGTGCCTGGAGTGTACATAGCGGGTTAGCCAAAAACATTCAGTACTTC.

This clone was found a few times. The chain recombines TRBV4-1 with TRBJ2-7; 9 bases map to TRBD1. From germline, CDR1 is MGHRA and CDR2 YSYEKL. The junction had 8 bases not matched to a gene; V was cut back by 2 bases and J by 3 bases. This CDR3 has 16 residues. CDR3: CASSQPQGQGVYEQYF. CDR3 sequence (DNA): TGCGCCAGCAGCCAACCCCAGGGACAGGGTGTCTACGAGCAGTACTTC.

The chain combines TRBV5-1 with TRBJ2-3; D possibly corresponds to TRBD2 (6 bases). Trimming stripped 4 bases from V and 5 bases from J, with 14 bases between. Per the germline V gene, CDR1 is SGHRS and CDR2 is YFSETQ. The CDR3 consists of 14 residues. The CDR3 spells CASSRDFGGDTQYF. CDR3 DNA: TGCGCCAGCAGCCGGGACTTCGGGGGAGATACGCAGTATTTT.

The chain carries TRBV7-2 and TRBJ1-5; 10 positions match TRBD1. V gave up 3 bases and J gave up 7 bases; unmatched junction bases: 12. Germline V gene data show CDR1 as SGHTA and CDR2 as FQGNSA. This CDR3 contains 17 residues. The CDR3, as DNA: TGTGCCAGCAGCTTCTGGACAGGGGGTAGTCAAAGCCAGCCCCAGCATTTT. Translating gives CASSFWTGGSQSQPQHF. The full variable domain, completed using reference TRBV7-2 and TRBJ1-5, is GAGVSQSPSNKVTEKGKDVELRCDPISGHTALYWYRQSLGQGLEFLIYFQGNSAPDKSGLPSDRFSAERTGGSVSTLTIQRTQQEDSAVYLCASSFWTGGSQSQPQHFGDGTRLSIL.

The CDR3 region has the DNA TGCGCCAGCAGCTCAGGGCGGGAGGGTGATACGCAGTATTTT. This encodes CASSSGREGDTQYF. V gene TRBV5-1 combines with J gene TRBJ2-3, with 9 nucleotides matching TRBD2. The CDR3 consists of 14 residues. V was clipped by 3 bases and J by 6 bases; unmatched bases: 5. The V gene's germline CDR1 is SGHRS and CDR2 YFSETQ. Using reference TRBV5-1 and TRBJ2-3 for the parts outside the CDR3, the full variable domain is KAGVTQTPRYLIKTRGQQVTLSCSPISGHRSVSWYQQTPGQGLQFLFEYFSETQRNKGNFPGRFSGRQFSNSRSEMNVSTLELGDSALYLCASSSGREGDTQYFGPGTRLTVL.

The chain uses TRBV11-2 and TRBJ1-5; no clear D. From germline, CDR1 is SGHAT and CDR2 FQNNGV. The CDR3 sequence is 14 residues long. The V end was cut by 1 base, the J end by 3 bases, with 7 bases between. Here the CDR3 DNA reads TGTGCCAGCAGCTTAGGGTTCACCAATCAGCCCCAGCATTTT. This translates into CASSLGFTNQPQHF.

This clone was seen a few times. The chain is built from TRBV19 and TRBJ1-6; D is unresolved. The CDR3 runs to 15 residues. Between the trimmed V and J ends, which lost 1 base and 4 bases, there was a span of 8 bases. Germline-derived CDR1 and CDR2 are LNHDA and SQIVND (reference sequence). CDR3 nucleotide sequence: TGTGCCAGTAGTATAGGGCGCACTTATAATTCACCCCTCCACTTT. It encodes CASSIGRTYNSPLHF.

This clone was seen a handful of times. The rearrangement links TRBV2 to TRBJ2-7, with no clear D. The CDR3 loop spans 12 amino acids. Trimming removed 6 bases at V and 4 bases at J, with 10 bases between. From germline, CDR1 is SNHLY and CDR2 FYNNEI. The CDR3 loop is CASSAIEYEQYF. CDR3 sequence (DNA): TGTGCCAGCAGCGCTATTGAATACGAGCAGTACTTC.

This chain connects TRBV19 to TRBJ1-2; D unresolved. This CDR3 has 13 amino acids. Trimming stripped 7 bases from V and 6 bases from J, with 15 bases between. Germline CDR1 and CDR2: LNHDA and SQIVND (reference sequence). The CDR3 region is CASTDDGRDGYTF. CDR3 DNA: TGTGCCAGTACCGACGACGGGAGGGATGGCTACACCTTC. Drawing the rest from reference TRBV19 and TRBJ1-2, the complete variable domain is DGGITQSPKYLFRKEGQNVTLSCEQNLNHDAMYWYRQDPGQGLRLIYYSQIVNDFQKGDIAEGYSVSREKKESFPLTVTSAQKNPTAFYLCASTDDGRDGYTFGSGTRLTVV.

This clone has only a few counts. The chain joins TRBV7-6 to TRBJ1-1, with D unresolved. The germline V gene has CDR1 SGHVS and CDR2 FNYEAQ. Trimming stripped 2 bases from V and 0 bases from J, with 13 bases between. The CDR3 runs 16 residues. CDR3 DNA sequence: TGTGCCAGCAGCTTATATAGGAGAAGCTTGAACACTGAAGCTTTCTTT. It specifies CASSLYRRSLNTEAFF.

This clone was seen only once. CDR3: CASSPNYNEQFF. The CDR3 nucleotides are TGTGCCAGCAGCCCGAATTACAATGAGCAGTTCTTC. This rearrangement joins TRBV7-2 to TRBJ2-1; no reliable D call. Trimming stripped 5 bases from V and 4 bases from J, with 6 bases between. This CDR3 comprises 12 residues. CDR1 is SGHTA, CDR2 FQGNSA, per germline.

This sequence joins TRBV11-2 and TRBJ2-1, with TRBD2 identical over 7 bases. V lost 10 bases, J lost 4 bases, and 1 base stayed unmatched. Germline CDR1 is SGHAT and CDR2 is FQNNGV. The CDR3 is 11 amino acids. The CDR3 DNA reads TGTGCCACGCGGGAGTACAATGAGCAGTTCTTC. It encodes CATREYNEQFF. The entire variable domain, with the rest obtained from reference TRBV11-2 and TRBJ2-1, is as follows: EAGVAQSPRYKIIEKRQSVAFWCNPISGHATLYWYQQILGQGPKLLIQFQNNGVVDDSQLPKDRFSAERLKGVDSTLKIQPAKLEDSAVYLCATREYNEQFFGPGTRLTVL.

The chain uses TRBV7-2 and TRBJ1-5; weak D call: TRBD1 (5 bases). The CDR3 loop spans 15 amino acids. Trimming left V 5 bases short and J 4 bases short, with 15 bases between. Germline values: CDR1 SGHTA, CDR2 FQGNSA. The CDR3 DNA is TGTGCCAGCAGCCTCCCCCCGGGGGGGAATCAGCCCCAGCATTTT. Protein product: CASSLPPGGNQPQHF.